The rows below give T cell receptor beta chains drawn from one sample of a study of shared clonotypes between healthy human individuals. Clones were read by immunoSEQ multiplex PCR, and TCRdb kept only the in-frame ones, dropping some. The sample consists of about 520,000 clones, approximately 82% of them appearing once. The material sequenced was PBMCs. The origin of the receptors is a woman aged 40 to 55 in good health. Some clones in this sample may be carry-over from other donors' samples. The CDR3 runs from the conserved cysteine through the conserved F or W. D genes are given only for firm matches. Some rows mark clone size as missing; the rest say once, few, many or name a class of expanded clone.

cdr3_aa: CASGLQGGVEQYF
cdr3_nt: TGTGCCAGCGGGTTACAGGGGGGAGTCGAGCAGTACTTC
d_call: TRBD1
clone_size: NA
v_call: TRBV28
j_call: TRBJ2-7

cdr3_aa: CASSDLAGGLIF
cdr3_nt: TGTGCCAGCAGCGATTTAGCGGGAGGGTTGATCTTC
d_call: TRBD2
clone_size: NA
v_call: TRBV9
j_call: TRBJ2-1

cdr3_aa: CASGFVTKYEQYF
cdr3_nt: TGTGCCAGCGGGTTTGTAACCAAATACGAGCAGTACTTC
d_call: NA
clone_size: NA
v_call: TRBV7-8
j_call: TRBJ2-7

cdr3_aa: CASREFRDTRFYF
cdr3_nt: TGCGCCAGCAGGGAGTTCCGGGACACCCGATTTTACTTC
d_call: NA
clone_size: NA
v_call: TRBV5-1
j_call: TRBJ2-7

cdr3_aa: CAWSAGTGSLGEQYF
cdr3_nt: TGTGCCTGGAGTGCCGGGACAGGGAGCTTGGGGGAGCAGTACTTC
d_call: TRBD1
clone_size: NA
v_call: TRBV30
j_call: TRBJ2-7

cdr3_aa: CASSPGRDSRSFLDEKLFF
cdr3_nt: TGTGCCAGCAGCCCGGGACGGGACAGCCGGTCCTTTCTTGATGAAAAACTGTTTTTT
d_call: TRBD1
clone_size: NA
v_call: TRBV7-9
j_call: TRBJ1-4

cdr3_aa: CATSSGKGGLGFGETQYF
cdr3_nt: TGTGCCACCAGCAGTGGAAAGGGGGGGTTAGGATTTGGGGAGACCCAGTACTTC
d_call: NA
clone_size: NA
v_call: TRBV15
j_call: TRBJ2-5

cdr3_aa: CASSLGPATDTQYF
cdr3_nt: TGTGCCAGCAGTCTGGGGCCCGCCACAGATACGCAGTATTTT
d_call: NA
clone_size: once
v_call: TRBV14
j_call: TRBJ2-3

cdr3_aa: CASSLVPGLAGDNEQFF
cdr3_nt: TGCGCCAGCAGCCTAGTTCCGGGACTAGCGGGGGACAATGAGCAGTTCTTC
d_call: TRBD2
clone_size: NA
v_call: TRBV5-1
j_call: TRBJ2-1

cdr3_aa: CASSTTWDIHEQYF
cdr3_nt: TGTGCCAGCAGTACCACCTGGGACATCCACGAGCAGTACTTC
d_call: NA
clone_size: NA
v_call: TRBV28
j_call: TRBJ2-7

cdr3_aa: CASSPQRASSYNEQFF
cdr3_nt: TGTGCCAGCTCACCACAAAGGGCGAGCTCCTACAATGAGCAGTTCTTC
d_call: NA
clone_size: NA
v_call: TRBV18
j_call: TRBJ2-1

cdr3_aa: CASSLLGGTYNEQFF
cdr3_nt: TGTGCCAGCAGCTTACTGGGGGGGACCTACAATGAGCAGTTCTTC
d_call: TRBD2
clone_size: NA
v_call: TRBV7-2
j_call: TRBJ2-1

cdr3_aa: CASSGLARIYNEQFF
cdr3_nt: TGTGCCAGCAGCGGACTAGCGCGAATTTACAATGAGCAGTTCTTC
d_call: TRBD2
clone_size: NA
v_call: TRBV14
j_call: TRBJ2-1

cdr3_aa: CASSFSRNTEAFF
cdr3_nt: TGTGCCAGCAGCTTCTCCAGGAACACTGAAGCTTTCTTT
d_call: NA
clone_size: NA
v_call: TRBV11-2
j_call: TRBJ1-1

cdr3_aa: CASSVAATGGDYEQYF
cdr3_nt: TGTGCCAGCAGCGTAGCTGCGACGGGAGGGGATTACGAGCAGTACTTC
d_call: TRBD2
clone_size: NA
v_call: TRBV9
j_call: TRBJ2-7

cdr3_aa: CASSQPAGGPSDTQYF
cdr3_nt: TGCGCCAGCAGCCAACCAGCGGGAGGGCCATCAGATACGCAGTATTTT
d_call: TRBD2
clone_size: once
v_call: TRBV4-1
j_call: TRBJ2-3

cdr3_aa: CASSLFMGMANEKLFF
cdr3_nt: TGTGCCAGCAGTTTATTCATGGGGATGGCTAATGAAAAACTGTTTTTT
d_call: NA
clone_size: few
v_call: TRBV27
j_call: TRBJ1-4

cdr3_aa: CASSHEVGSGRAGASINEQFF
cdr3_nt: TGTGCCAGCAGCCACGAAGTTGGTAGCGGGAGGGCGGGGGCCTCGATCAATGAGCAGTTCTTC
d_call: TRBD2
clone_size: NA
v_call: TRBV4-2
j_call: TRBJ2-1

cdr3_aa: CASSVEPGTPGGYGYTF
cdr3_nt: TGTGCCAGCAGCGTAGAGCCGGGAACGCCGGGTGGCTATGGCTACACCTTC
d_call: NA
clone_size: NA
v_call: TRBV9
j_call: TRBJ1-2

cdr3_aa: CASSLSASGSLLGPDF
cdr3_nt: TGTGCCAGCAGCTTATCCGCCAGCGGGAGTCTTTTAGGGCCGGACTTC
d_call: TRBD2
clone_size: NA
v_call: TRBV7-8
j_call: TRBJ2-7

cdr3_aa: CATSRDWSYEQYF
cdr3_nt: TGTGCCACCAGCAGAGATTGGAGTTACGAGCAGTACTTC
d_call: NA
clone_size: NA
v_call: TRBV15
j_call: TRBJ2-7

cdr3_aa: CASSLTVGSTEAFF
cdr3_nt: TGTGCCAGCTCCCTCACAGTGGGCTCTACTGAAGCTTTCTTT
d_call: NA
clone_size: NA
v_call: TRBV6-1
j_call: TRBJ1-1

cdr3_aa: CASSDNRSGRKNIQYF
cdr3_nt: TGTGCCAGCAGTGACAATCGATCCGGACGCAAAAACATTCAGTACTTC
d_call: NA
clone_size: few
v_call: TRBV28
j_call: TRBJ2-4

cdr3_aa: CASTSRGTATEAFF
cdr3_nt: TGTGCCAGCACCTCGAGGGGGACGGCGACTGAAGCTTTCTTT
d_call: NA
clone_size: NA
v_call: TRBV6-1
j_call: TRBJ1-1

cdr3_aa: CASSSGTSGSYNEQFF
cdr3_nt: TGTGCCAGCAGCAGCGGGACTAGCGGCTCCTACAATGAGCAGTTCTTC
d_call: TRBD2
clone_size: few
v_call: TRBV5-4
j_call: TRBJ2-1

cdr3_aa: CASSSAPGLAGQETQYF
cdr3_nt: TGTGCCAGCAGTTCCGCACCGGGACTAGCGGGGCAAGAGACCCAGTACTTC
d_call: TRBD2
clone_size: NA
v_call: TRBV27
j_call: TRBJ2-5

cdr3_aa: CASSSGQHNEQFF
cdr3_nt: TGTGCCAGCAGTTCGGGGCAGCACAATGAGCAGTTCTTC
d_call: NA
clone_size: NA
v_call: TRBV28
j_call: TRBJ2-1

cdr3_aa: CASSLGAQETQYF
cdr3_nt: TGCGCCAGCAGCTTGGGAGCCCAAGAGACCCAGTACTTC
d_call: NA
clone_size: few
v_call: TRBV5-1
j_call: TRBJ2-5

cdr3_aa: CASSLGGGTVYEQYF
cdr3_nt: TGTGCCAGCAGCTTAGGTGGCGGGACGGTCTACGAGCAGTACTTC
d_call: NA
clone_size: NA
v_call: TRBV7-9
j_call: TRBJ2-7

cdr3_aa: CASSSGLATDTQYF
cdr3_nt: TGTGCCAGCAGCTCGGGACTAGCGACAGATACGCAGTATTTT
d_call: TRBD2
clone_size: once
v_call: TRBV11-3
j_call: TRBJ2-3

cdr3_aa: CASSTFWRASSYEQYF
cdr3_nt: TGTGCCAGCAGTACTTTCTGGCGGGCAAGCTCCTACGAGCAGTACTTC
d_call: NA
clone_size: NA
v_call: TRBV28
j_call: TRBJ2-7

cdr3_aa: CASIRQVGETQYF
cdr3_nt: TGTGCCAGCATCAGACAAGTCGGGGAGACCCAGTACTTC
d_call: NA
clone_size: NA
v_call: TRBV5-6
j_call: TRBJ2-5

cdr3_aa: CASSIGGLAGVQQYF
cdr3_nt: TGTGCCAGCTCAATAGGGGGACTAGCGGGAGTACAGCAGTACTTC
d_call: TRBD2
clone_size: NA
v_call: TRBV28
j_call: TRBJ2-7

cdr3_aa: CASSQDGSLWTGELFF
cdr3_nt: TGTGCCAGCAGCCAAGATGGTTCTCTTTGGACCGGGGAGCTGTTTTTT
d_call: NA
clone_size: few
v_call: TRBV4-2
j_call: TRBJ2-2

cdr3_aa: CASSLDRGSMNTEAFF
cdr3_nt: TGTGCCAGCAGTTTAGATAGGGGTAGCATGAACACTGAAGCTTTCTTT
d_call: NA
clone_size: NA
v_call: TRBV27
j_call: TRBJ1-1

cdr3_aa: CASSDGGAWQPQHF
cdr3_nt: TGTGCCAGCAGCGACGGGGGGGCTTGGCAGCCCCAGCATTTT
d_call: NA
clone_size: once
v_call: TRBV7-9
j_call: TRBJ1-5

cdr3_aa: CASRLAPGDTDTQYF
cdr3_nt: TGCGCCAGCAGGTTGGCACCAGGCGACACAGATACGCAGTATTTT
d_call: NA
clone_size: NA
v_call: TRBV5-1
j_call: TRBJ2-3

cdr3_aa: CASFNLPSNTGELFF
cdr3_nt: TGTGCCAGCTTTAATCTCCCCTCGAACACCGGGGAGCTGTTTTTT
d_call: NA
clone_size: few
v_call: TRBV4-2
j_call: TRBJ2-2

cdr3_aa: CASSFTSGSQGNEQFF
cdr3_nt: TGTGCCAGCAGTTTTACCTCGGGATCCCAGGGGAATGAGCAGTTCTTC
d_call: NA
clone_size: NA
v_call: TRBV11-3
j_call: TRBJ2-1

cdr3_aa: CASSKDSRCLNHVEQFF
cdr3_nt: TGTGCCAGCAGCAAAGATAGTAGGTGCCTGAACCACGTCGAGCAGTTCTTC
d_call: NA
clone_size: NA
v_call: TRBV21-1
j_call: TRBJ2-1

cdr3_aa: CASRGRLARRETQYF
cdr3_nt: TGTGCCAGCAGGGGGCGGCTAGCGCGCCGGGAGACCCAGTACTTC
d_call: NA
clone_size: NA
v_call: TRBV2
j_call: TRBJ2-5

cdr3_aa: CASSLASSGSSTQYF
cdr3_nt: TGTGCCAGCAGCTTAGCGTCTAGCGGGAGTAGCACGCAGTATTTT
d_call: TRBD2
clone_size: NA
v_call: TRBV7-9
j_call: TRBJ2-3

cdr3_aa: CASSSTGLNTEAFF
cdr3_nt: TGTGCCAGCAGTTCGACAGGGTTGAACACTGAAGCTTTCTTT
d_call: TRBD1
clone_size: NA
v_call: TRBV6-6
j_call: TRBJ1-1

cdr3_aa: CASSRHEGEQYF
cdr3_nt: TGTGCCAGCAGCCGACATGAAGGGGAGCAGTACTTC
d_call: NA
clone_size: many
v_call: TRBV5-5
j_call: TRBJ2-7